These 22 T cell receptor beta chains came from one sample sequenced in a study of Graves' ophthalmopathy and Graves' hyperthyroidism. Investigators amplified TCR beta CDR3 regions from RNA transcripts. HTBI-primed first-round RT-PCR preceded second-round multiplex PCR. A single record per CDR3 protein comes from TCRdb applying MiXCR to the multiplex PCR reads. The repertoire holds approximately 640,000 distinct CDR3 sequences, 35% to 50% seen once, with roughly 3.5% in the top ten. Specimen: peripheral blood. The origin of the receptors is an adult man with Graves' ophthalmopathy.

This clonotype has at least ten counts. This chain joins TRBV19 and TRBJ1-1; 7 nucleotides agree with TRBD1. With V trimmed by 4 bases and J by 2 bases, 4 bases remained unmatched. The CDR3 has 14 amino acids. Germline V gene sequence: CDR1 LNHDA, CDR2 SQIVND (reference sequence). The CDR3 sequence is CASSTRGTNTEAFF. The CDR3 bases are TGTGCCAGTAGTACCAGGGGGACCAACACTGAAGCTTTCTTT. Supplemented by reference TRBV19 and TRBJ1-1, the full variable domain reads DGGITQSPKYLFRKEGQNVTLSCEQNLNHDAMYWYRQDPGQGLRLIYYSQIVNDFQKGDIAEGYSVSREKKESFPLTVTSAQKNPTAFYLCASSTRGTNTEAFFGQGTRLTVV.

About this clonotype: Germline is not matched at one junction end, which may reflect a read error. The chain employs TRBV29-1 and TRBJ2-2, with 8 bases that match TRBD1. The CDR3 contains 13 residues. CDR1 SQVTM and CDR2 ANQGSEA come from the germline V gene. CDR3 nucleotides: TGCAGCGTTGGGACAGGGAACACCAGGGAGCTGTTTTTT. Translation: CSVGTGNTRELFF.

The chain carries TRBV29-1 and TRBJ1-1, with D unclear. In germline, CDR1 is SQVTM, CDR2 ANQGSEA. The length of the CDR3 is 13 residues. Trimming took off 3 bases at V and 1 base at J, with 9 bases between the two ends. The CDR3 DNA is TGCAGCGTTGATTTGGATCAGAACACTGAAGCTTTCTTT. This encodes CSVDLDQNTEAFF.

Details on this clonotype: The junction departs from germline at one end; a sequencing error may be responsible. The V call is TRBV10-3, the J call TRBJ1-1; D remains unclear. This CDR3 has 15 amino acids. Per germline, CDR1 ENHRY and CDR2 SYGVKD. In nucleotides, the CDR3 is TGTGCCAGCAGTTACTCGAGTTTGGAGAACACTGAAGCTTTCTTT. Translating it yields CASSYSSLENTEAFF.

This clonotype was found once. This likely comes from a read error, as the CDR3 has no conserved phenylalanine or tryptophan at its end. The V call is TRBV7-8, the J call TRBJ2-3; no clear D gene. This CDR3 has 12 amino acids. Trimming removed 2 bases from V and 1 base from J, with 1 base in between. Germline loops: CDR1 SGHVS, CDR2 FQNEAQ. CDR3 region: CASSLRTDTQYL. CDR3 DNA: TGTGCCAGCAGCTTACGCACAGATACGCAGTATCTT.

CDR3 in amino acids: CASSSAGTGTGETQYF. The CDR3 DNA reads as TGTGCCAGCAGCTCTGCCGGGACAGGGACCGGGGAGACCCAGTACTTC. The genes are TRBV7-8 and TRBJ2-5, with TRBD1 identical over 9 bases. After removal of 4 bases from V and 5 bases from J, the junction contained 11 bases not matched to a gene. The CDR3 loop spans 16 amino acids. CDR1 is SGHVS and CDR2 is FQNEAQ in the germline V gene. The variable domain in full, completed from reference TRBV7-8 and TRBJ2-5, reads GAGVSQSPRYKVAKRGQDVALRCDPISGHVSLFWYQQALGQGPEFLTYFQNEAQLDKSGLPSDRFFAERPEGSVSTLKIQRTQQEDSAVYLCASSSAGTGTGETQYFGPGTRLLVL.

The V call is TRBV5-1, the J call TRBJ1-2; 12 bases align to TRBD1. CDR1 and CDR2 (germline): SGHRS, YFSETQ. V lost 6 bases and J lost 5; bases outside the gene matches: 11. The CDR3 spans 16 residues. The DNA of the CDR3 is TGCGCCAGCACCTACACCGGGACAGGGGGCGAATATGGCTACACCTTC. Translation gives CASTYTGTGGEYGYTF. The full variable domain, completed using reference TRBV5-1 and TRBJ1-2, is KAGVTQTPRYLIKTRGQQVTLSCSPISGHRSVSWYQQTPGQGLQFLFEYFSETQRNKGNFPGRFSGRQFSNSRSEMNVSTLELGDSALYLCASTYTGTGGEYGYTFGSGTRLTVV.

The gene calls are TRBV25-1 and TRBJ2-7; a possible D gene is TRBD1 (6 bases). Germline V gene sequence: CDR1 MGHDK, CDR2 SYGVNS. Trimming stripped 5 bases from V and 9 bases from J, with 14 bases between. This CDR3 comprises 12 residues. The CDR3 spells CASSQVRGVQYF. The DNA of the CDR3 is TGTGCCAGCAGTCAGGTCAGGGGCGTGCAGTACTTC.

This clonotype was observed once. Just one base apart from a much larger clone, this may be a read error. The rearrangement uses TRBV10-3 and TRBJ2-5; D not resolved. Between the trimmed V and J ends, which lost 7 bases and 0 bases, there was a span of 9 bases. Per the germline V gene, CDR1 is ENHRY and CDR2 is SYGVKD. The CDR3 contains 13 residues. CDR3 loop: CAITVPNQETQYF. CDR3 bases: TGTGCCATCACGGTACCTAACCAAGAGACCCAGTACTTC.

This chain links TRBV30 with TRBJ1-5, with 9 bases matching TRBD1. The CDR3 sequence is 13 residues long. CDR1 and CDR2 (germline): GTSNPN, SVGIG (reference sequence). The V segment lost 5 bases and the J segment 5 bases; nucleotides outside the gene matches: 4. CDR3 nucleotide sequence: TGTGCCTGGGGGACAGGGCGGGATCAGCCCCAGCATTTT. Protein: CAWGTGRDQPQHF.

Comments on this clonotype: This may be a read error, as it is one base from a much larger clone. The rearrangement links TRBV5-5 to TRBJ1-6; no definite D call. Germline V gene lookup returns CDR1 SGHKS and CDR2 YYEKEE (reference sequence). The ends were cut back, 3 bases at V and 6 bases at J, with 7 bases in the middle. The CDR3 totals 13 residues. The DNA for the CDR3 is TGTGCCAGCAGCTGGGAGCTTAATTCACCCCTCCACTTT. As protein: CASSWELNSPLHF. Complete variable domain (other parts from reference TRBV5-5 and TRBJ1-6): DAGVTQSPTHLIKTRGQQVTLRCSPISGHKSVSWYQQVLGQGPQFIFQYYEKEERGRGNFPDRFSARQFPNYSSELNVNALLLGDSALYLCASSWELNSPLHFGNGTRLTVT.

The CDR3 sequence: CASSSLAGAPHTQYF. In nucleotides, the CDR3 is TGTGCCAGCAGCTCACTAGCGGGGGCCCCCCATACGCAGTATTTT. The chain joins TRBV7-2 to TRBJ2-3, with TRBD2 identical over 11 bases. The CDR3 contains 15 residues. CDR1 and CDR2 (germline): SGHTA, FQGNSA. The V gene end was trimmed by 4 bases and the J gene end by 7 bases; junction bases not matched to a gene: 7.

This CDR3 is CASSQPTGGPAAFF. CDR3 DNA sequence: TGTGCCAGCAGCCAACCGACAGGGGGCCCTGCAGCTTTCTTT. The chain uses TRBV25-1 and TRBJ1-1, with 10 bases identical to TRBD1. Germline CDR1 and CDR2: MGHDK and SYGVNS. The CDR3 covers 14 residues. Trimming removed 6 bases from V and 10 bases from J; junction bases left unmatched: 11.

The sample holds many counts of this clonotype. This chain links TRBV7-9 with TRBJ2-1; D remains ambiguous. CDR3 size: 14 residues. Germline V gene sequence: CDR1 SEHNR, CDR2 FQNEAQ (reference sequence). Trimming pared 5 bases from V and 10 bases from J, leaving 18 bases between. The CDR3 DNA follows: TGTGCCAGCAGCCCATCAAAGCGCCCATACGAGCAGTTCTTC. Translated, it gives CASSPSKRPYEQFF.

This clonotype was observed at least ten times. The chain carries TRBV10-3 and TRBJ2-6, with 7 positions matching TRBD1. Trimming took 5 bases from V and 3 from J; bases not matched to a gene: 10. CDR1 is ENHRY, CDR2 SYGVKD, per germline. CDR3 length: 17 residues. This chain's CDR3 is CAISQRGTGVGANVLTF. The CDR3, as DNA: TGTGCCATCAGTCAAAGAGGAACAGGGGTTGGGGCCAACGTCCTGACTTTC.

V and J are TRBV20-1 and TRBJ2-7; no clear D gene. The germline V gene encodes CDR1 DFQATT and CDR2 SNEGSKA (reference sequence). V lost 6 bases to trimming and J lost 3 bases, with 15 bases between them. The CDR3 covers 13 residues. The CDR3 is CSAPNGENYEQYF. The CDR3 nucleotides are TGCAGTGCCCCCAATGGGGAAAACTACGAGCAGTACTTC.

Concerning this clonotype itself: This may arise from a read error, as a much more abundant clone is one base away. This CDR3 fails to terminate in the conserved phenylalanine or tryptophan, so it likely reflects a read error. The gene calls are TRBV24-1 and TRBJ2-5; TRBD2 matches 16 bases. This CDR3 comprises 18 residues. V was pared by 8 bases and J by 0 bases, with 8 bases of the junction left unmatched. Germline values: CDR1 KGHDR, CDR2 SFDVKD. The DNA for the CDR3 is TGTGCCACCACCCTCCGGGGACTAGCGGGGGGGCACCAAGAGACCCAGTACCTC. Encoded protein: CATTLRGLAGGHQETQYL.

This clonotype was seen repeatedly, ten times or more. CDR3 amino acids: CASSGPGTGSDEQYF. The CDR3 DNA is TGTGCCAGCAGTGGGCCCGGGACAGGGTCCGACGAGCAGTACTTC. This rearrangement joins TRBV6-5 to TRBJ2-7, with TRBD1 identical over 9 bases. Germline V gives CDR1 MNHEY, CDR2 SVGAGI. With 5 bases clipped from V and 5 bases from J, the junction kept 10 bases outside the gene matches. There are 15 residues in the CDR3.

At least ten counts were recorded for this clonotype. This chain connects TRBV14 to TRBJ1-4, with D uncertain. This CDR3 region has 15 residues. Trimming took off 4 bases at V and 3 bases at J, with 12 bases between the two ends. Germline V gene data show CDR1 as SGHDN and CDR2 as FVKESK. Here the CDR3 reads CASSRGAHPNEKLFF. CDR3 nucleotide sequence: TGTGCCAGCAGCCGCGGTGCCCATCCTAATGAAAAACTGTTTTTT.

The sample holds many counts of this clonotype. The V and J genes are TRBV10-3 and TRBJ1-1, with D unclear. The germline gives CDR1 ENHRY, CDR2 SYGVKD. The CDR3 is 12 residues long. V gave up 2 bases and J gave up 8 bases, with 9 bases separating them. The CDR3: CAISEVLAEAFF. DNA for the CDR3: TGTGCCATCAGTGAGGTCCTAGCAGAAGCTTTCTTT.

Many counts were recorded for this clonotype. CDR3 in amino acids: CSVVDQNGYTF. The CDR3 DNA sequence: TGCAGCGTTGTGGACCAGAATGGCTACACCTTC. The J gene is TRBJ1-2, the V gene TRBV29-1; no definite D call. Germline CDR1 SQVTM, CDR2 ANQGSEA. This CDR3 region has 11 residues. Trimming left V 4 bases short and J 6 bases short, with 9 bases between.

The sample holds many counts of this clonotype. The V and J genes are TRBV7-8 and TRBJ2-7, with D perhaps TRBD1 (6 bases). Trimming removed 5 bases from V and 0 bases from J, with 14 bases in between. The germline V gene encodes CDR1 SGHVS and CDR2 FQNEAQ. The CDR3 sequence is 15 residues long. CDR3: CASSQTRTVSYEQYF. The CDR3 DNA reads as TGTGCCAGCAGCCAGACTCGGACAGTCTCCTACGAGCAGTACTTC. Filled out from reference TRBV7-8 and TRBJ2-7, the complete variable domain reads GAGVSQSPRYKVAKRGQDVALRCDPISGHVSLFWYQQALGQGPEFLTYFQNEAQLDKSGLPSDRFFAERPEGSVSTLKIQRTQQEDSAVYLCASSQTRTVSYEQYFGPGTRLTVT.